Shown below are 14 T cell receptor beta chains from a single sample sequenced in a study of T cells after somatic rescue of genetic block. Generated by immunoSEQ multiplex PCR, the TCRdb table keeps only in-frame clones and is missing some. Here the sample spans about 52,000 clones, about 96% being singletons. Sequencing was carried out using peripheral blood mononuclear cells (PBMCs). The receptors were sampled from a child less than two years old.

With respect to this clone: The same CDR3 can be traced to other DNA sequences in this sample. As DNA, the CDR3 is TGCGCCAGCAGCCAAGTAAGGGCTAACTATGGCTACACCTTC. Translating it yields CASSQVRANYGYTF. The chain joins TRBV4-1 to TRBJ1-2; D not certain. CDR3 size: 14 residues. Germline V gene data show CDR1 as MGHRA and CDR2 as YSYEKL. Trimming pared 1 base from V and 0 bases from J, leaving 6 bases between.

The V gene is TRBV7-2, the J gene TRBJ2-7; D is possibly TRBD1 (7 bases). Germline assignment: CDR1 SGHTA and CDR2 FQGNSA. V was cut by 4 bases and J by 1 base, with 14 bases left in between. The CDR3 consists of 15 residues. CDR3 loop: CASSYRRGASYEQYF. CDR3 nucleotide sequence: TGTGCCAGCAGCTACCGCAGGGGGGCGTCCTACGAGCAGTACTTC.

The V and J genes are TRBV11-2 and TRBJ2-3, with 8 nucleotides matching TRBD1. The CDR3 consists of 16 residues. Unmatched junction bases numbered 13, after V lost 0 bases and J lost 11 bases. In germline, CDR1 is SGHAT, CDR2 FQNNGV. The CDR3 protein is CASSLDRASRGPGQYF. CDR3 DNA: TGTGCCAGCAGCTTAGATCGGGCTAGCAGGGGGCCTGGGCAGTATTTT.

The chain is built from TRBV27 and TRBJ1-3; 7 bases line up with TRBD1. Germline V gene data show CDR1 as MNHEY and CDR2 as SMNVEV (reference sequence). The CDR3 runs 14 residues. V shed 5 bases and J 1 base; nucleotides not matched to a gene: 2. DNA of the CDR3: TGTGCCAGCAGTAGACAGGGTTCTGGAAACACCATATATTTT. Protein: CASSRQGSGNTIYF.

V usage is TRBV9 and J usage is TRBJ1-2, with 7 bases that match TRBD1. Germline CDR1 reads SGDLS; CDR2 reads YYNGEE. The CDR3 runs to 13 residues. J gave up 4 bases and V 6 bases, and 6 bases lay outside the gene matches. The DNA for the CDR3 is TGTGCCAGCATTTCATCAGGGGGCTATGGCTACACCTTC. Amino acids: CASISSGGYGYTF.

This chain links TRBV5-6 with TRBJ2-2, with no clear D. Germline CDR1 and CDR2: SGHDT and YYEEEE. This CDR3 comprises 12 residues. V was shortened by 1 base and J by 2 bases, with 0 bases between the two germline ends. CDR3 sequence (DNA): TGTGCCAGCAGCTTGAACACCGGGGAGCTGTTTTTT. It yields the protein CASSLNTGELFF.

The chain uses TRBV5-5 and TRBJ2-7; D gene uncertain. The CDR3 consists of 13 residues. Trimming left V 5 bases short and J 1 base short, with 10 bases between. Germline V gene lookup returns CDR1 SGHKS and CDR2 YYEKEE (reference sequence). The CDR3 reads CASSVDGSYEQYF. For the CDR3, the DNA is TGTGCCAGCAGTGTGGACGGATCCTACGAGCAGTACTTC. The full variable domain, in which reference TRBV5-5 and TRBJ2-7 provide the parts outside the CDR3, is DAGVTQSPTHLIKTRGQQVTLRCSPISGHKSVSWYQQVLGQGPQFIFQYYEKEERGRGNFPDRFSARQFPNYSSELNVNALLLGDSALYLCASSVDGSYEQYFGPGTRLTVT.

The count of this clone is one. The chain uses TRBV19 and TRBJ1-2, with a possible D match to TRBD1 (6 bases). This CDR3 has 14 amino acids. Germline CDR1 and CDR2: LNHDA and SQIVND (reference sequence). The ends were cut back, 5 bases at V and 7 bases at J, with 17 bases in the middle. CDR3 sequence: CASSAKYRERGYTF. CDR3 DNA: TGTGCCAGTAGTGCCAAATACAGGGAACGTGGCTACACCTTC. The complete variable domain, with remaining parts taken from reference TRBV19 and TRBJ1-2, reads DGGITQSPKYLFRKEGQNVTLSCEQNLNHDAMYWYRQDPGQGLRLIYYSQIVNDFQKGDIAEGYSVSREKKESFPLTVTSAQKNPTAFYLCASSAKYRERGYTFGSGTRLTVV.

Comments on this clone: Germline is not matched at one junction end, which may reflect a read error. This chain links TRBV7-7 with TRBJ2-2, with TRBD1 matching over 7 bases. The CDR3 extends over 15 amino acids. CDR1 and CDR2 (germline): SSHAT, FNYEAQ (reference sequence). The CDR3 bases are TGTGCTAGCAGCCCAGACAGGGCCTACACCGGGGAGCTGTTTTTT. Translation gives CASSPDRAYTGELFF. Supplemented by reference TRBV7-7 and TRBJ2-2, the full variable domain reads GAGVSQSPRYKVTKRGQDVTLRCDPISSHATLYWYQQALGQGPEFLTYFNYEAQPDKSGLPSDRFSAERPEGSISTLTIQRTEQRDSAMYRCASSPDRAYTGELFFGEGSRLTVL.

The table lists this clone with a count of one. The CDR3, as DNA: TGCGCCAGCAGTAAACATGGACTAGCGGGAGGGCCGAAACGAGAGACCCAGTACTTC. This encodes CASSKHGLAGGPKRETQYF. The V gene is TRBV23-1, the J gene TRBJ2-5; TRBD2 matches at 15 bases. TRBV23-1 is labeled an ORF, and its function is uncertain. The CDR3 is made up of 19 amino acids. The J segment lost 4 bases and the V segment lost 5 bases, leaving 14 bases of the junction unmatched.

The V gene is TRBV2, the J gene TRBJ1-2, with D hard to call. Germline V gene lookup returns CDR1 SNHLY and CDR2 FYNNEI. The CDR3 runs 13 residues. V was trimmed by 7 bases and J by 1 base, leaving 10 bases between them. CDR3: CASTDGDNYGYTF. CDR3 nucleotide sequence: TGTGCCAGCACGGACGGTGATAACTATGGCTACACCTTC.

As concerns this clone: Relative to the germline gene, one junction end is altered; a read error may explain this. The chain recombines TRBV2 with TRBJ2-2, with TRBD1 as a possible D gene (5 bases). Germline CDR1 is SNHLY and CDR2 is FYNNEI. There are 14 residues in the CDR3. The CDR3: CASSVGANTGELFF. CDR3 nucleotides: TGTGCCAGCAGTGTTGGGGCGAATACCGGGGAGCTGTTTTTT. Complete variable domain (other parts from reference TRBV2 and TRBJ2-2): EPEVTQTPSHQVTQMGQEVILRCVPISNHLYFYWYRQILGQKVEFLVSFYNNEISEKSEIFDDQFSVERPDGSNFTLKIRSTKLEDSAMYFCASSVGANTGELFFGEGSRLTVL.

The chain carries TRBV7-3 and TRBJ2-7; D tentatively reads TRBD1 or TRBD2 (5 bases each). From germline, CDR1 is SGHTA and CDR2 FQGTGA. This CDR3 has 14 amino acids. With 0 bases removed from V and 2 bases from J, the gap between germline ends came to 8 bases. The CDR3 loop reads CASSLTPGPYEQYF. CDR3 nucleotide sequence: TGTGCCAGCAGCTTAACGCCGGGGCCCTACGAGCAGTACTTC.

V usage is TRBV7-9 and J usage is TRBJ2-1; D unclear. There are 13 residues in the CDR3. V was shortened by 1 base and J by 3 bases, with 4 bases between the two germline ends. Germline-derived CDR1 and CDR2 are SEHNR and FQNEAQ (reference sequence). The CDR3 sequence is CASSLGRYNEQFF. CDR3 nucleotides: TGTGCCAGCAGCTTAGGCCGCTACAATGAGCAGTTCTTC. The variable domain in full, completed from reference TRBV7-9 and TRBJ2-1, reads DTGVSQNPRHKITKRGQNVTFRCDPISEHNRLYWYRQTLGQGPEFLTYFQNEAQLEKSRLLSDRFSAERPKGSFSTLEIQRTEQGDSAMYLCASSLGRYNEQFFGPGTRLTVL.